This T cell receptor beta chain was recorded in a study of blood T cell repertoires in COVID-19. The V end lost 3 bases, the J end lost 0 bases, and 15 bases lay between the germline ends. This CDR3 comprises 15 residues. Germline V lookup: CDR1 DFQATT, CDR2 SNEGSKA (reference sequence). The repertoire was sequenced with immunoSEQ multiplex PCR; TCRdb's copy has only in-frame clones and lacks some. The sample holds about 140,000 clones, 80% to 85% seen once. Sequencing input: peripheral blood. The chain links TRBV20-1 to TRBJ2-7; D remains unclear. This TCR came from a man aged 25-40 years with COVID-19, enrolled during active disease. The CDR3 DNA reads TGCAGTGCTAGTCAGCCGACTCTCCACTCCTACGAGCAGTACTTC. Translating gives CSASQPTLHSYEQYF.